One T cell receptor (beta chain) is described in this entry. The CDR3 covers 17 residues. Germline values: CDR1 SGHTA, CDR2 FQGNSA. With 1 base removed from V and 1 base from J, the gap between germline ends came to 17 bases. These data originate in a study of blood T cell repertoires in COVID-19. Study information: Donors in the United States, Italy and Spain gave samples during acute or convalescent COVID-19. From T cells, B-cell-depleted T cells, or PBMCs came the material, which was cDNA or gDNA.

Authors' analysis steps: Reference gene primer amplification gave nucleated cell count estimates. Data came from immunoSEQ multiplex PCR; TCRdb stores just in-frame clones and leaves some out. V and J calls and clone size come straight from that table; D and trimming were deduced from the DNA. In the table there are under 150,000 clones, roughly 73% of which are singletons. The sample comprised peripheral blood. The genes are TRBV7-2 and TRBJ2-7, with D perhaps matching TRBD2 (7 bases). This sequence originates from a woman in her forties or fifties with active or convalescent COVID-19. CDR3 region: CASSLVAGGAGSYEQYF. CDR3 nucleotide sequence: TGTGCCAGCAGCTTAGTTGCTGGGGGGGCAGGATCCTACGAGCAGTACTTC.